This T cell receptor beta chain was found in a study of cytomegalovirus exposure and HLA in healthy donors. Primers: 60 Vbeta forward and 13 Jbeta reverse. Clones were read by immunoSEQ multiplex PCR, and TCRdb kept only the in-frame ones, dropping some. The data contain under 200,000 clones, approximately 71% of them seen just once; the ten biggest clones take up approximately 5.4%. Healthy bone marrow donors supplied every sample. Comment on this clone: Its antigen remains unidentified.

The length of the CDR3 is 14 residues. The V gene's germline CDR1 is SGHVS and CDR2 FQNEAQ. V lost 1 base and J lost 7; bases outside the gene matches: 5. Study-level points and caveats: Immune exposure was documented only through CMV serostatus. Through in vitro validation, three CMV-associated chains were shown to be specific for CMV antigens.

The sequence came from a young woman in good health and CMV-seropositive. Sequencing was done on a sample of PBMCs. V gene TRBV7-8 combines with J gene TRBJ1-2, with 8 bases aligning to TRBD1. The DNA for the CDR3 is TGTGCCAGCAGCTTAGAGGCAGGGGGCCGTGGCTACACCTTC. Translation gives CASSLEAGGRGYTF.